These T cell receptor beta chains were read from a single sample in a study of cytomegalovirus exposure and HLA in healthy donors. Generated by immunoSEQ multiplex PCR, the TCRdb table keeps only in-frame clones and is missing some. The sample includes roughly 150,000 clones, around 72% of them seen just once. The sequenced sample consisted of PBMCs. The source of these receptors is a young man in good health and CMV-seronegative. CDR3s include the opening cysteine and the closing phenylalanine or tryptophan. The D gene is left open where the match is weak. Clone size appears in some rows only: once, few, many, or a class for an expanded clone.

j_call d_call v_call clone_size cdr3_aa cdr3_nt
TRBJ2-3 TRBD1 TRBV19 - CASRDRGSRTDTQYF TGTGCCAGTAGGGACAGGGGAAGTCGGACAGATACGCAGTATTTT
TRBJ2-3 - TRBV10-1 - CASRENQANTQYF TGCGCCAGCAGAGAAAATCAGGCAAATACGCAGTATTTT
TRBJ2-6 TRBD1 TRBV4-3 - CASSQGTGYGANVLTF TGCGCCAGCAGCCAAGGGACAGGGTATGGGGCCAACGTCCTGACTTTC
TRBJ2-7 - TRBV7-9 - CSSSLAQAPFYEQYF TGTTCCAGCAGCTTAGCCCAAGCCCCCTTTTACGAGCAGTACTTC
TRBJ2-7 - TRBV25-1 - CASSEGVRRPYEQYF TGTGCCAGCAGTGAAGGAGTCCGGCGGCCCTACGAGCAGTACTTC
TRBJ2-3 TRBD2 TRBV6-4 - CASSVGTSGTDTQYF TGTGCCAGCAGTGTGGGGACTAGCGGCACAGATACGCAGTATTTT
TRBJ2-5 - TRBV5-5 few CASSLGAAQETQYF TGTGCCAGCAGCCTAGGTGCGGCGCAAGAGACCCAGTACTTC
TRBJ2-7 TRBD1 TRBV11-2 - CASSPYLTGGAEQYF TGTGCCAGCAGCCCATACCTGACAGGGGGAGCCGAGCAGTACTTC
TRBJ1-1 - TRBV6-4 - CASSATGTGTEAFF TGTGCCAGCAGTGCAACAGGGACGGGCACTGAAGCTTTCTTT
TRBJ1-5 TRBD1 TRBV9 - CASSVEGTGNQPQHF TGTGCCAGCAGCGTAGAGGGGACAGGGAATCAGCCCCAGCATTTT
TRBJ2-1 TRBD2 TRBV7-9 - CASSFGGYNEQFF TGTGCCAGCAGCTTCGGGGGGTACAATGAGCAGTTCTTC
TRBJ1-5 TRBD1 TRBV19 - CASTLQTGGGNQPQHF TGTGCCAGTACCCTCCAGACAGGGGGCGGCAATCAGCCCCAGCATTTT
TRBJ1-5 - TRBV19 - CASSISAGNNQPQHF TGTGCCAGTAGTATATCGGCCGGGAATAATCAGCCCCAGCATTTT
TRBJ1-1 - TRBV7-2 - CASSGGRGSFGSSEAFF TGTGCCAGCAGCGGTGGGAGGGGCTCATTTGGCTCATCCGAAGCTTTCTTT
TRBJ2-7 - TRBV7-2 - CASSPQGTPGTHEQYF TGTGCCAGCAGCCCACAAGGGACTCCAGGAACCCACGAGCAGTACTTC
TRBJ2-5 TRBD1 TRBV5-7 few CASSLAGQGLETQYF TGTGCCAGCAGCTTGGCGGGACAGGGATTAGAGACCCAGTACTTC
TRBJ2-1 TRBD1 TRBV7-6 - CASSILGTGSNEQFF TGTGCCAGCAGCATCCTCGGGACAGGTAGCAATGAGCAGTTCTTC
TRBJ2-3 - TRBV7-2 - CASSRAYSTDTQYF TGTGCCAGCAGTCGCGCTTACAGCACAGATACGCAGTATTTT
TRBJ1-2 TRBD1 TRBV27 - CASSPGGWEGYTF TGTGCCAGCAGTCCAGGGGGCTGGGAGGGCTACACCTTC
TRBJ2-3 TRBD2 TRBV7-9 - CASSLVGLAGSFTDTQYF TGTGCCAGCAGCTTAGTTGGACTAGCGGGGTCCTTCACAGATACGCAGTATTTT
TRBJ1-2 - TRBV7-2 - CASSLPGNGNYGYTF TGTGCCAGCAGCTTACCGGGGAATGGGAACTATGGCTACACCTTC
TRBJ1-5 TRBD1 TRBV10-2 - CASRKTGGNQPQHF TGCGCCAGCAGGAAGACAGGGGGCAATCAGCCCCAGCATTTT
TRBJ2-5 - TRBV28 - CASSGARGSGETQYF TGTGCCAGCAGTGGGGCCCGGGGCAGCGGGGAGACCCAGTACTTC
TRBJ2-7 - TRBV4-1 - CASSQAQGPEQYF TGCGCCAGCAGCCAAGCCCAGGGTCCCGAGCAGTACTTC
TRBJ2-3 TRBD2 TRBV6-4 - CASSDSTSGGDTQYF TGTGCCAGCAGTGACTCGACTAGCGGAGGAGATACGCAGTATTTT
TRBJ2-5 TRBD2 TRBV9 - CASSVFPFPREVAGEEETQYF TGTGCCAGCAGCGTATTTCCCTTTCCCAGGGAGGTGGCGGGAGAGGAAGAGACCCAGTACTTC
TRBJ2-1 TRBD2 TRBV25-1 - CASSAPWRGAYNEQFF TGTGCCAGCAGTGCTCCCTGGCGGGGGGCCTACAATGAGCAGTTCTTC
TRBJ2-3 TRBD2 TRBV10-3 - CAISEPLAGTVSSTDTQYF TGTGCCATCAGTGAACCACTAGCGGGGACTGTCTCTAGCACAGATACGCAGTATTTT
TRBJ2-3 - TRBV6-5 - CASSLRDFTDTQYF TGTGCCAGCAGTCTCCGGGACTTCACAGATACGCAGTATTTT
TRBJ1-1 TRBD1 TRBV28 - CASNRQGLLAFF TGTGCCAGCAATCGACAGGGGCTGCTGGCTTTCTTT
TRBJ1-1 - TRBV6-5 - CASSYSLAGLNTEAFF TGTGCCAGCAGTTACTCCCTGGCAGGCCTGAACACTGAAGCTTTCTTT
TRBJ2-7 TRBD2 TRBV7-9 - CASSLGWGGTYEQYF TGTGCCAGCAGCTTAGGCTGGGGAGGGACCTACGAGCAGTACTTC
TRBJ2-7 - TRBV7-2 - CASSHGTPSYEQYF TGTGCCAGCAGTCACGGGACTCCCTCCTACGAGCAGTACTTC
TRBJ2-1 TRBD2 TRBV29-1 - CSVSPDKRGYNEQFF TGCAGCGTTTCCCCTGATAAGCGGGGATACAATGAGCAGTTCTTC
TRBJ2-3 TRBD1 TRBV5-6 - CASSRTGPDTQYF TGTGCCAGCAGTAGGACAGGCCCCGATACGCAGTATTTT
TRBJ2-7 - TRBV7-9 - CASSPQLGRAYEQYF TGTGCCAGCAGCCCCCAACTAGGGCGGGCCTACGAGCAGTACTTC
TRBJ2-1 - TRBV13 few CASSLVGGDEQFF TGTGCCAGCAGCTTAGTTGGGGGCGATGAGCAGTTCTTC
TRBJ1-1 - TRBV5-6 few CASSFKNTEAFF TGTGCCAGCAGCTTTAAGAACACTGAAGCTTTCTTT
TRBJ1-3 - TRBV18 - CASSPQDGAGNTIYF TGTGCCAGCTCACCCCAGGATGGGGCGGGAAACACCATATATTTT
TRBJ2-5 - TRBV10-3 - CAISDIETQYF TGTGCCATCAGTGACATCGAGACCCAGTACTTC
TRBJ2-7 TRBD1 TRBV6-5 - CASSYSTGDYEQYF TGTGCCAGCAGTTACTCAACAGGGGACTACGAGCAGTACTTC